These 26 T cell receptor beta chains share one sample of origin, sequenced in a study of T cells in Graves' hyperthyroidism and ophthalmopathy. Amplified TCR beta CDR3 regions came from RNA transcripts. TCR CDR3 underwent first-round RT-PCR with the HTBI primer set. TCRdb processed the multiplex PCR reads anew with MiXCR; each CDR3 protein has one entry. The sample has a few hundred thousand distinct CDR3 sequences, roughly 20% seen once. What was sequenced was blood. These receptors all stem from a man aged 18 to 30 with Graves' ophthalmopathy.

This clonotype was counted many times. The J gene is TRBJ2-7, the V gene TRBV7-9; possibly TRBD1 or TRBD2 for D (5 bases each). This CDR3 is 13 amino acids long. V was trimmed by 3 bases and J by 2 bases, leaving 8 bases between them. The germline V gene has CDR1 SEHNR and CDR2 FQNEAQ (reference sequence). The CDR3 is CASSFGATYEQYF. The CDR3 nucleotides read TGTGCCAGCAGCTTCGGGGCTACCTACGAGCAGTACTTC. The complete variable domain, with remaining parts taken from reference TRBV7-9 and TRBJ2-7, reads DTGVSQNPRHKITKRGQNVTFRCDPISEHNRLYWYRQTLGQGPEFLTYFQNEAQLEKSRLLSDRFSAERPKGSFSTLEIQRTEQGDSAMYLCASSFGATYEQYFGPGTRLTVT.

Only a few counts were recorded for this clonotype. The gene calls are TRBV20-1 and TRBJ2-7, with D maybe TRBD2 (6 bases). Trimming pared 3 bases from V and 2 bases from J, leaving 14 bases between. CDR3 length: 14 amino acids. The germline CDR1 and CDR2 sequences are DFQATT and SNEGSKA (reference sequence). The CDR3 spells CSASSLAPTYEQYF. The DNA for the CDR3 is TGCAGTGCTAGTTCTCTAGCGCCCACCTACGAGCAGTACTTC.

CDR3 sequence reads: CASSTKTREQFF. The CDR3 DNA reads as TGTGCCAGTAGTACTAAAACGAGGGAGCAGTTCTTC. The V call is TRBV19, the J call TRBJ2-1, with D unresolved. The V gene's germline CDR1 is LNHDA and CDR2 SQIVND (reference sequence). Trimming stripped 4 bases from V and 10 bases from J, with 11 bases between. The CDR3 runs to 12 residues.

This clonotype was seen only once. This could be a read error, since a much larger clone is one nucleotide away. V and J are TRBV11-2 and TRBJ2-2; D not certain. Germline V gene lookup returns CDR1 SGHAT and CDR2 FQNNGV. The CDR3 has 12 residues. CDR3 amino acids: CASNLLTGELFF. CDR3 in DNA: TGTGCCAGCAACTTATTGACCGGGGAGCTGTTTTTT.

This clonotype was counted ten times or more. DNA for the CDR3: TGTGCCAGCAGCCGACCGGGACAGGGGGGAAGTGTCACTGAAGCTTTCTTT. Encoded protein: CASSRPGQGGSVTEAFF. The chain links TRBV7-8 to TRBJ1-1, with 11 bases that match TRBD1. With 5 bases clipped from V and 4 bases from J, the junction kept 12 bases outside the gene matches. Germline lookup yields CDR1 SGHVS and CDR2 FQNEAQ. The CDR3 spans 17 residues.

The chain combines TRBV29-1 with TRBJ2-7; TRBD1 agrees at 9 bases. V was pared by 7 bases and J by 1 base, with 8 bases of the junction left unmatched. From germline, CDR1 is SQVTM and CDR2 ANQGSEA. The CDR3 extends over 14 amino acids. CDR3 sequence: CSAGPGTGSYEQYF. As DNA, the CDR3 is TGCAGCGCCGGACCCGGGACAGGGTCCTACGAGCAGTACTTC.

This clonotype was recorded many times. This chain uses TRBV6-2 or TRBV6-3 with TRBJ2-7; possibly TRBD2 for D (6 bases). The V gene lost 2 bases and the J gene lost 0 bases, with 8 bases spanning the gap. Per the germline V gene, CDR1 is MNHEY and CDR2 is SVGEGT. The CDR3 loop spans 14 amino acids. CDR3 DNA: TGTGCCAGCAGTTACGGGACTTCCTCCTACGAGCAGTACTTC. Its translation is CASSYGTSSYEQYF.

This chain uses TRBV28 with TRBJ2-7; the match to TRBD1 covers 9 bases. The germline V gene encodes CDR1 MDHEN and CDR2 SYDVKM. The CDR3 is 15 residues long. The J segment lost 7 bases and the V segment lost 5 bases, leaving 12 bases of the junction unmatched. The CDR3 DNA reads as TGTGCCAGCAGTCGCCCCGGGACAGGGATGTGGGAGCAGTACTTC. Encoded protein: CASSRPGTGMWEQYF. The variable domain in full, completed from reference TRBV28 and TRBJ2-7, reads DVKVTQSSRYLVKRTGEKVFLECVQDMDHENMFWYRQDPGLGLRLIYFSYDVKMKEKGDIPEGYSVSREKKERFSLILESASTNQTSMYLCASSRPGTGMWEQYFGPGTRLTVT.

This clonotype showed up many times. This rearrangement joins TRBV11-2 to TRBJ1-2; no firm D call. Germline V CDR1 and CDR2: SGHAT, FQNNGV. The CDR3 spans 14 residues. V shed 4 bases and J shed 3 bases, with 12 bases lying between them. The CDR3 DNA reads TGTGCCAGCAGCTCGGGGAGCCTTTACTATGGCTACACCTTC. Translated: CASSSGSLYYGYTF.

Ten or more counts support this clonotype. This rearrangement joins TRBV2 to TRBJ2-3; TRBD2 aligns across 8 bases. The V gene end was trimmed by 8 bases and the J gene end by 3 bases; junction bases not matched to a gene: 7. This CDR3 region has 14 residues. CDR1 is SNHLY, CDR2 FYNNEI, per germline. The CDR3 reads CASWPGGPTDTQYF. CDR3 DNA: TGTGCCAGCTGGCCGGGGGGGCCTACAGATACGCAGTATTTT.

V and J are TRBV20-1 and TRBJ1-5, with D possibly being TRBD1 (5 bases). The CDR3 contains 15 residues. The V gene lost 0 bases and the J gene lost 3 bases, with 12 bases spanning the gap. Germline assignment: CDR1 DFQATT and CDR2 SNEGSKA (reference sequence). CDR3 residues: CSAREPRGVNQPQHF. CDR3 bases: TGCAGTGCTAGAGAACCTCGAGGGGTCAATCAGCCCCAGCATTTT.

This clonotype turned up a few times. The chain has TRBV6-2 or TRBV6-3 and TRBJ2-7; TRBD2 agrees at 11 bases. This CDR3 contains 15 residues. The V and J ends lost 4 bases and 7 bases, in that order; junction bases with no gene match: 9. Germline V CDR1 and CDR2: MNHEY, SVGEGT. The CDR3 bases are TGTGCCAGCAGTTCACTCGGGACTAGCGGCTGGGAGCAGTACTTC. Protein: CASSSLGTSGWEQYF.

The table lists this clonotype with a few counts. The chain is built from TRBV5-1 and TRBJ2-7; TRBD1 matches at 8 bases. From germline, CDR1 is SGHRS and CDR2 YFSETQ. The length of the CDR3 is 16 residues. The V and J ends lost 4 bases and 2 bases, in that order; junction bases with no gene match: 11. This CDR3 reads CASSRERDRGTYEQYF. In DNA form, the CDR3 reads TGCGCCAGCAGCCGTGAAAGAGACAGGGGAACCTACGAGCAGTACTTC.

This clonotype has at least ten counts. J is TRBJ2-3 and V is TRBV5-1; D is ambiguous. This CDR3 has 15 residues. Germline assignment: CDR1 SGHRS and CDR2 YFSETQ. Trimming removed 0 bases from V and 3 bases from J, with 11 bases in between. The CDR3 DNA sequence: TGCGCCAGCAGCTTGGTCAGCGATGGGACAGATACGCAGTATTTT. Its translation: CASSLVSDGTDTQYF.

This chain links TRBV19 with TRBJ2-5; D call uncertain. CDR1 and CDR2 (germline): LNHDA, SQIVND (reference sequence). There are 13 residues in the CDR3. Trimming pared 3 bases from V and 4 bases from J, leaving 9 bases between. This chain's CDR3 is CASSIGPGETQYF. CDR3 DNA sequence: TGTGCCAGTAGTATCGGACCTGGAGAGACCCAGTACTTC.

The chain uses TRBV19 and TRBJ1-5; possible D gene TRBD1, 6 bases. The CDR3 runs to 15 residues. V lost 1 base to trimming and J lost 3 bases, with 10 bases between them. In germline, CDR1 is LNHDA, CDR2 SQIVND (reference sequence). The CDR3 DNA follows: TGTGCCAGTAGTATAGGGGGACACCTCAATCAGCCCCAGCATTTT. The encoded protein is CASSIGGHLNQPQHF.

This clonotype was recorded at least ten times. This sequence joins TRBV12-3 or TRBV12-4 and TRBJ1-2, with a weak D call TRBD1 (6 bases). V was shortened by 6 bases and J by 8 bases, with 13 bases between the two germline ends. The CDR3 runs 12 residues. This CDR3 is CASRTPGVGYTF. In DNA form, the CDR3 reads TGTGCCAGCAGGACCCCAGGGGTAGGCTACACCTTC.

This clonotype was seen many times. The V call is TRBV12-3 or TRBV12-4, the J call TRBJ1-5; D perhaps matches TRBD1 (5 bases). The germline V and J ends were trimmed by 6 bases and 1 base, with 13 bases remaining between them. CDR3 length: 15 residues. CDR3 sequence reads: CASRDGGSSNQPQHF. The CDR3 DNA is TGTGCCAGCAGGGATGGGGGGAGCAGCAATCAGCCCCAGCATTTT.

The chain is built from TRBV24-1 and TRBJ2-7; D is undetermined. This CDR3 is 12 amino acids long. Germline values: CDR1 KGHDR, CDR2 SFDVKD. The V end lost 4 bases, the J end lost 4 bases, and 7 bases lay between the germline ends. The CDR3 reads CATSDVGYEQYF. In DNA, the CDR3 is TGTGCCACCAGTGACGTTGGTTACGAGCAGTACTTC.

The rearrangement links TRBV6-1 to TRBJ2-3; TRBD1 aligns across 9 bases. V lost 1 base, J lost 0 bases, and 14 bases stayed unmatched. CDR3 size: 20 residues. Per germline, CDR1 MNHNS and CDR2 SASEGT. CDR3 coding DNA: TGTGCCAGCAGTGAAGGACGAGGGACAGGGAGGGTCACTAGCACAGATACGCAGTATTTT. The encoded protein is CASSEGRGTGRVTSTDTQYF.

About this clonotype: A much larger clone sits a single nucleotide away, making a read error possible. V gene TRBV12-3 or TRBV12-4 combines with J gene TRBJ2-3; D perhaps matches TRBD1 (5 bases). The J call may be incorrect, as the DNA end agrees better with TRBJ1-5. There are 15 residues in the CDR3. CDR3 amino acids: CASSFGTQSTDTQHF. For the CDR3, the DNA is TGTGCCAGCAGTTTCGGGACCCAGAGCACAGATACGCAGCATTTT.

This clonotype was counted at least ten times. The chain recombines TRBV3-1 with TRBJ1-1, with D unresolved. V lost 2 bases, J lost 2 bases, and 6 bases lay in between. Germline CDR1 reads LGHDT; CDR2 reads YNNKEL (reference sequence). This CDR3 is 13 amino acids long. The CDR3 reads CASSQSGNTEAFF. For the CDR3, the DNA is TGTGCCAGCAGCCAATCCGGTAACACTGAAGCTTTCTTT.

Only a few counts were recorded for this clonotype. The chain is built from TRBV5-1 and TRBJ2-5; D may match TRBD1 or TRBD2 (5 bases each). The CDR3 runs to 13 residues. CDR1 is SGHRS, CDR2 YFSETQ, per germline. The V gene lost 3 bases and the J gene lost 5 bases, with 11 bases spanning the gap. The CDR3 DNA sequence: TGCGCCAGCAGCTGGGGACCGTGGGAGACCCAGTACTTC. This encodes CASSWGPWETQYF.

This clonotype was counted only a few times. The chain combines TRBV18 with TRBJ2-1, with TRBD1 matching over 7 bases. The CDR3 sequence is 15 residues long. V lost 4 bases, J lost 3 bases, and 6 bases stayed unmatched. Germline CDR1 and CDR2: KGHSH and LQKENI. The CDR3 loop reads CASSLTGVLYNEQFF. For the CDR3, the DNA is TGTGCCAGCTCACTCACAGGGGTTCTCTACAATGAGCAGTTCTTC.

Only a few counts were recorded for this clonotype. This may be a read error, as it is one base from a much larger clone. The J gene is TRBJ1-2, the V gene TRBV6-9; D may be TRBD1 (5 bases). CDR1 and CDR2 (germline): MNHGY, SVAAGI. Trimming stripped 4 bases from V and 3 bases from J, with 9 bases between. This CDR3 comprises 13 residues. As DNA, the CDR3 is TGTGCCAGCAGTTGGGGGGAGGACTATGGCTACACCTTC. This encodes CASSWGEDYGYTF.

In its sample, this clonotype was seen many times. The chain couples TRBV28 to TRBJ2-5; no firm D call. CDR1 and CDR2 from the germline V gene are MDHEN and SYDVKM. V was trimmed by 1 base and J by 1 base, leaving 10 bases between them. This CDR3 has 15 residues. CDR3 residues: CASSLSTFGQETQYF. The CDR3 nucleotides are TGTGCCAGCAGTTTATCAACCTTCGGCCAAGAGACCCAGTACTTC.